This T cell receptor (beta chain) was sequenced during a study of human thymus T cells. Repertoires were generated with immunoSEQ multiplex PCR, while TCRdb's copy carries only in-frame clones and drops some. The table has 100,000 to 150,000 clones, around 94% seen once. Note on this clone: The antigen is not known.

Thymic tissue was derived from resections collected during corrective heart surgery. Corrective surgery for congenital heart defects was being performed on the healthy Finnish infants who served as donors. The length of the CDR3 is 14 residues. The germline CDR1 and CDR2 sequences are MNHNS and SASEGT. Between the trimmed V and J ends, which lost 2 bases and 0 bases, there was a span of 5 bases. Findings of the study overall: Repertoires sampled from thymus and blood appeared biased in V and J gene usage. Thymic repertoires overlap heavily among unrelated individuals, related research has reported.

The rearrangement links TRBV6-1 to TRBJ1-5; no definite D call. Material: thymus tissue. The source is a boy younger than two with a congenital heart defect but otherwise immunologically healthy. The CDR3 DNA reads TGTGCCAGCAGTGAAAGCGATAGCAATCAGCCCCAGCATTTT. Its protein is CASSESDSNQPQHF.